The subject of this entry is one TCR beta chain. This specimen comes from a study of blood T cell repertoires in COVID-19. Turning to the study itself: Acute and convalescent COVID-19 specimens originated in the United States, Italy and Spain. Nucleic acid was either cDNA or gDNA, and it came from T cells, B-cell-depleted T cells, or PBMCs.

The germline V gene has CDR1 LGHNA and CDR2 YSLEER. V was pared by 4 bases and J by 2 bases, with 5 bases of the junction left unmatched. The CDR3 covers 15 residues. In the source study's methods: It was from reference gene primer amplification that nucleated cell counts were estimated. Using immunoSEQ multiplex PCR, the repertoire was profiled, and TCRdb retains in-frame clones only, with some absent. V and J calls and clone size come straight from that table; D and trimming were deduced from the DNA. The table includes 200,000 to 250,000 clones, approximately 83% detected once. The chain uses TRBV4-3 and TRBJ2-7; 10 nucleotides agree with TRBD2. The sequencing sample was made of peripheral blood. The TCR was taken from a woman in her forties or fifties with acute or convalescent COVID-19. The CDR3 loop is CASSPLAGGPYEQYF. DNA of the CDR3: TGCGCCAGCAGCCCATTAGCGGGGGGCCCCTACGAGCAGTACTTC.